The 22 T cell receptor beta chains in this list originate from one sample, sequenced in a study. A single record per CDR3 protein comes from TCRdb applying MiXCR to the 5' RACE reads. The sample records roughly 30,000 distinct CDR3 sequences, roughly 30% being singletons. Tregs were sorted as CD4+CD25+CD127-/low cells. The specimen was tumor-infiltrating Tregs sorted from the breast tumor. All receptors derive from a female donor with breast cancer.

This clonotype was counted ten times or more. The CDR3 here is CASSLFGSSGKNIQYF. In DNA, the CDR3 is TGTGCCAGCAGTTTGTTTGGAAGTTCGGGCAAAAACATTCAGTACTTC. The chain has TRBV12-3 or TRBV12-4 and TRBJ2-4; D not resolved. Trimming took off 3 bases at V and 3 bases at J, with 15 bases between the two ends. The CDR3 spans 16 residues.

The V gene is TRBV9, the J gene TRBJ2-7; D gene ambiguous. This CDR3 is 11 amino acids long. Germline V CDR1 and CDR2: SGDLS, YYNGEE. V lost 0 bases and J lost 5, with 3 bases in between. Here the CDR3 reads CASSVGNEQYF. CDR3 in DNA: TGTGCCAGCAGCGTAGGAAACGAGCAGTACTTC. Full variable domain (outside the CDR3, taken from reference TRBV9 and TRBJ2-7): DSGVTQTPKHLITATGQRVTLRCSPRSGDLSVYWYQQSLDQGLQFLIQYYNGEERAKGNILERFSAQQFPDLHSELNLSSLELGDSALYFCASSVGNEQYFGPGTRLTVT.

DNA of the CDR3: TGCAGTGCTGTTGACAGGGCGGGAAATGAAAAACTGTTTTTT. This gives the protein CSAVDRAGNEKLFF. This chain joins TRBV20-1 and TRBJ1-4; the match to TRBD1 covers 7 bases. This CDR3 is 14 amino acids long. The V and J ends lost 5 bases and 5 bases, in that order; junction bases with no gene match: 8. Germline CDR1 is DFQATT and CDR2 is SNEGSKA (reference sequence).

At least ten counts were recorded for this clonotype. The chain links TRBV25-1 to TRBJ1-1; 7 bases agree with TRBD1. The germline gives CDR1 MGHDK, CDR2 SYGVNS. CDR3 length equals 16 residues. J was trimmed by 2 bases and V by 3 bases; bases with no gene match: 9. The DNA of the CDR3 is TGTGCCAGCAGTGATTATACGAGACAGGGCAACACTGAAGCTTTCTTT. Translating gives CASSDYTRQGNTEAFF.

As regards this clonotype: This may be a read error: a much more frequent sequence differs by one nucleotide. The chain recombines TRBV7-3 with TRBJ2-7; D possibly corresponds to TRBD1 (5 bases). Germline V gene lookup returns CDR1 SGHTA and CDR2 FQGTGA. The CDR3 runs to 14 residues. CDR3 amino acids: CASSLGQGAYGQYF. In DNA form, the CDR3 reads TGTGCCAGCAGCTTAGGGCAGGGTGCCTACGGGCAGTACTTC.

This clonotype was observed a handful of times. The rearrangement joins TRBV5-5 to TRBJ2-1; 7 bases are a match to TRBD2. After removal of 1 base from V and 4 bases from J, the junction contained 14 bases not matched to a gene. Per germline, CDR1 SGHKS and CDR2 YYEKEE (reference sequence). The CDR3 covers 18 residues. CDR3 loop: CASSLNSGGSGLYNEQFF. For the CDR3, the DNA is TGTGCCAGCAGCTTGAATTCGGGCGGGAGCGGGCTTTACAATGAGCAGTTCTTC.

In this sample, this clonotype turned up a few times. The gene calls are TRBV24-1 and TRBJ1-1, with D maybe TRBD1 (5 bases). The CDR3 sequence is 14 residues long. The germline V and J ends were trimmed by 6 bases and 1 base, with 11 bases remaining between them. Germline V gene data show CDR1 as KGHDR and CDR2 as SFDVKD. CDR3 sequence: CATSPGGPNTEAFF. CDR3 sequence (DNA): TGTGCCACCAGTCCTGGGGGACCGAACACTGAAGCTTTCTTT.

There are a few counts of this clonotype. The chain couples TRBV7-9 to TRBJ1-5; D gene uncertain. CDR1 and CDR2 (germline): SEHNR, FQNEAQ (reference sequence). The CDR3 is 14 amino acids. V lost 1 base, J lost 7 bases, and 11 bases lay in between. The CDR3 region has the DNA TGTGCCAGCAGCTTAGATGGGTGGAGACAGCCCCAGCATTTT. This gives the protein CASSLDGWRQPQHF.

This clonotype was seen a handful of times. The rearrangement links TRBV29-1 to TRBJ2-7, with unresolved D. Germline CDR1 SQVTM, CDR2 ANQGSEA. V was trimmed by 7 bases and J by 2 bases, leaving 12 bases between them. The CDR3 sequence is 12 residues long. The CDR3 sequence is CSGAGPPYEQYF. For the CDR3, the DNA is TGCAGCGGGGCTGGGCCACCCTACGAGCAGTACTTC.

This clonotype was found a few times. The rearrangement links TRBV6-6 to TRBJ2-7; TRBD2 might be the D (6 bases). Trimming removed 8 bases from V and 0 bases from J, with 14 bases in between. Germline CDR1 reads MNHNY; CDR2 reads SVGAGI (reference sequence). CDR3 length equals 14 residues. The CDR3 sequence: CASHKAGSSYEQYF. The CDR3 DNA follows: TGTGCCAGCCACAAGGCGGGGTCCTCCTACGAGCAGTACTTC.

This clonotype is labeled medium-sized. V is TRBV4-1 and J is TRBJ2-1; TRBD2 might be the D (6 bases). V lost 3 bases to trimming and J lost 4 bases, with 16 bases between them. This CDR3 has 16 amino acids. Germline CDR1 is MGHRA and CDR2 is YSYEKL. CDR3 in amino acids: CASSQGTGLLYNEQFF. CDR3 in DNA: TGCGCCAGCAGCCAGGGTACAGGACTACTTTACAATGAGCAGTTCTTC.

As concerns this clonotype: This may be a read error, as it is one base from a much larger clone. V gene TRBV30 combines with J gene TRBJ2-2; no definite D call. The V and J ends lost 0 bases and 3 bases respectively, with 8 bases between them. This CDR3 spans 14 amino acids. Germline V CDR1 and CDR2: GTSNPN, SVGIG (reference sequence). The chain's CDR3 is CAWSVLAYTGELFF. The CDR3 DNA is TGTGCCTGGAGTGTACTTGCGTACACCGGGGAGCTGTTTTTT. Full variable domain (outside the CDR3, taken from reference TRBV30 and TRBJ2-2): SQTIHQWPATLVQPVGSPLSLECTVEGTSNPNLYWYRQAAGRGLQLLFYSVGIGQISSEVPQNLSASRPQDRQFILSSKKLLLSDSGFYLCAWSVLAYTGELFFGEGSRLTVL.

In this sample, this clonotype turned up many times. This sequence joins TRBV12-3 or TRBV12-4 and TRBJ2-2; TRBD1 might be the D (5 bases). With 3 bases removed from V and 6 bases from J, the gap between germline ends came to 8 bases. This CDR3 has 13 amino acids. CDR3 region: CASSFGAPGELFF. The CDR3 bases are TGTGCCAGCAGTTTTGGGGCACCCGGGGAGCTGTTTTTT.

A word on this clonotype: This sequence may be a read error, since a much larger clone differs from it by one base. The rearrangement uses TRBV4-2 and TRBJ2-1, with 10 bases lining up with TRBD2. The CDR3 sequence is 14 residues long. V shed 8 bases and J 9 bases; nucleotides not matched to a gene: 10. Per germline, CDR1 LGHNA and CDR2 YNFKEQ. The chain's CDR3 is CASRPAGGRGEQFF. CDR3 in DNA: TGTGCCAGCCGACCAGCGGGAGGGAGGGGTGAGCAGTTCTTC.

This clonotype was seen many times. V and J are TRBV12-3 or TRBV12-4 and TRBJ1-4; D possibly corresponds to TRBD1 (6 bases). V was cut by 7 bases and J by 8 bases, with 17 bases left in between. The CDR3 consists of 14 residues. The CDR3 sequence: CASTSNRVTEKLFF. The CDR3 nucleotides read TGTGCCAGCACTTCCAACAGGGTGACGGAAAAACTGTTTTTT.

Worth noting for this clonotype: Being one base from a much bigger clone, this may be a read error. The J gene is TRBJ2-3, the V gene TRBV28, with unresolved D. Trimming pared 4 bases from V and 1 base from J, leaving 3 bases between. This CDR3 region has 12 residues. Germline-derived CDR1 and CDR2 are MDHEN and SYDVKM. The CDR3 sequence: CASSWGTDTQYF. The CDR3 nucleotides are TGTGCCAGCAGTTGGGGCACAGATACGCAGTATTTT.

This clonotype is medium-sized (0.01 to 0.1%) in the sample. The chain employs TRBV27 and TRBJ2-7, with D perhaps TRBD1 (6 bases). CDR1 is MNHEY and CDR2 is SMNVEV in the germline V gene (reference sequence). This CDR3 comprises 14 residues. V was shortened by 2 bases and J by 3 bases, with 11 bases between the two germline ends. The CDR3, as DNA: TGTGCCAGCAGTTTAGCAGGGGTCTACTACGAGCAGTACTTC. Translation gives CASSLAGVYYEQYF.

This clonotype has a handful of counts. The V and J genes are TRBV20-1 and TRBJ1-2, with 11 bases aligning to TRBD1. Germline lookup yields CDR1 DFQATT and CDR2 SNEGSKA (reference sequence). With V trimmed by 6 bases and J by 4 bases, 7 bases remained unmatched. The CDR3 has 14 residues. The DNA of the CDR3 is TGCAGTGCCCCCGGGACAGGGGGTGGCTATGGCTACACCTTC. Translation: CSAPGTGGGYGYTF.

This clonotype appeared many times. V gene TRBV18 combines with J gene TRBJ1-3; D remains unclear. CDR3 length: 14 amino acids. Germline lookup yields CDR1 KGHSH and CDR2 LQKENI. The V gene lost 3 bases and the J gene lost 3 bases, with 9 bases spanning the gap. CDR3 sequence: CASSPKGSGNTIYF. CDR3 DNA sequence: TGTGCCAGCTCACCCAAGGGTAGTGGAAACACCATATATTTT.

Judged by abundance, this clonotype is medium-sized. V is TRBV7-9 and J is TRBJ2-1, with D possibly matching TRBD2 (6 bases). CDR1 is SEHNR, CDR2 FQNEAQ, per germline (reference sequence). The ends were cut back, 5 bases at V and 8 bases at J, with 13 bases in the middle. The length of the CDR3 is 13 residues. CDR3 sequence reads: CASSRMEGDEQFF. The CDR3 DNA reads TGTGCCAGCAGCCGCATGGAGGGCGATGAGCAGTTCTTC.

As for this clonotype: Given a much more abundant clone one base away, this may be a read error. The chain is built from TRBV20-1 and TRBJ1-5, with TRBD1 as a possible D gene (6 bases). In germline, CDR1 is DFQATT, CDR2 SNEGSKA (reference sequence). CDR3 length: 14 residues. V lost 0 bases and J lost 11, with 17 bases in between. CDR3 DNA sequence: TGCAGTGCTAGAGAGCCGACAGGAGGACAGACCCAGCATTTT. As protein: CSAREPTGGQTQHF.

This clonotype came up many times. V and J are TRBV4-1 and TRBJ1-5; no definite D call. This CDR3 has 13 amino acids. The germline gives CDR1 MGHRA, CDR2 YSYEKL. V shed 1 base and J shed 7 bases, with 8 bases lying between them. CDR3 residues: CASSQVEEQPQHF. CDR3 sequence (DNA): TGCGCCAGCAGCCAAGTAGAGGAGCAGCCCCAGCATTTT.